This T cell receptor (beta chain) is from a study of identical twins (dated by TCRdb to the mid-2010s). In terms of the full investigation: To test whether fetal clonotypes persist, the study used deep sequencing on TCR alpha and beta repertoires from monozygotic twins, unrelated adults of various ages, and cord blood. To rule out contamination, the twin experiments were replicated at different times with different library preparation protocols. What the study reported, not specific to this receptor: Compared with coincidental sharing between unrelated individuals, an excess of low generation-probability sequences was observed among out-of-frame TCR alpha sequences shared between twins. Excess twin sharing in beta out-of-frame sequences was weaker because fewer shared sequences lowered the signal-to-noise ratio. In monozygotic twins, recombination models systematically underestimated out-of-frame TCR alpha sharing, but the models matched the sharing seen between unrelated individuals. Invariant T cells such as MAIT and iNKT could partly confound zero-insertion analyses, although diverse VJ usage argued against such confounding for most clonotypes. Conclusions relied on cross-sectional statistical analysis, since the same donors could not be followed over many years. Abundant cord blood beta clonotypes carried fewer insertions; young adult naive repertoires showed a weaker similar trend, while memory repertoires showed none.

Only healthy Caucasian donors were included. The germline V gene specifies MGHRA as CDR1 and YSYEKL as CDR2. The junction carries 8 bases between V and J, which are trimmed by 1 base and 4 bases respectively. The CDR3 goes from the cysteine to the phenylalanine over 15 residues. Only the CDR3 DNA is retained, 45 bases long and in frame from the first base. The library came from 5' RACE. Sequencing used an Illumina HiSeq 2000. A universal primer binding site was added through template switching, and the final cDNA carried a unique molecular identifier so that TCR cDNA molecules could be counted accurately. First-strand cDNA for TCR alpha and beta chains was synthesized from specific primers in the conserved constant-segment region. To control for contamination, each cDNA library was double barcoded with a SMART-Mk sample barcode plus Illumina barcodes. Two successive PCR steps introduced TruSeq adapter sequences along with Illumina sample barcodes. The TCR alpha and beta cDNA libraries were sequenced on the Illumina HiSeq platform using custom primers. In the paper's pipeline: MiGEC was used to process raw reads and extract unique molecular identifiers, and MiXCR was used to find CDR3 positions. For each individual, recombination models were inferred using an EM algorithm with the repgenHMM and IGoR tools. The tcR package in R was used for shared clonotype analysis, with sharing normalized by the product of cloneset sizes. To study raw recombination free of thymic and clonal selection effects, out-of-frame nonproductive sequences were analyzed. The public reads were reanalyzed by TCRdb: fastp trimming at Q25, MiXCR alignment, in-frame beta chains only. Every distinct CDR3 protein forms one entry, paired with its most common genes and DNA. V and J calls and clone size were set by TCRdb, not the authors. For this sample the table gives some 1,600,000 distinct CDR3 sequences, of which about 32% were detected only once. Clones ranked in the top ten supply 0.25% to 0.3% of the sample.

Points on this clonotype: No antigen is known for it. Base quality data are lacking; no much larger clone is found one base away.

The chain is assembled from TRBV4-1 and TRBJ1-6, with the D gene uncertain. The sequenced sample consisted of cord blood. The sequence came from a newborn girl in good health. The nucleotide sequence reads TGCGCCAGCAGCCAAGTCACATCGTATAATTCACCCCTCCACTTT. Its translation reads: CASSQVTSYNSPLHF.